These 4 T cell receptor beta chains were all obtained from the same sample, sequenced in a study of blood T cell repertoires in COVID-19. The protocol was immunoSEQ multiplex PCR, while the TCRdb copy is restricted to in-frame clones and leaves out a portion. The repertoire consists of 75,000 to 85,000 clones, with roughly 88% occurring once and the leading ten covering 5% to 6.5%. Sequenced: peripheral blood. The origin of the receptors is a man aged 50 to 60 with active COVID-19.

The CDR3 region has the DNA TGTGCCAGCAGTTTGGGACAGGGTGAGGACCCCCAGCATTTT. Translation gives CASSLGQGEDPQHF. This sequence joins TRBV6-2 or TRBV6-3 and TRBJ1-5; 9 bases agree with TRBD1. The CDR3 runs 14 residues. V shed 4 bases and J 10 bases; nucleotides not matched to a gene: 8. Germline V gene lookup returns CDR1 MNHEY and CDR2 SVGEGT.

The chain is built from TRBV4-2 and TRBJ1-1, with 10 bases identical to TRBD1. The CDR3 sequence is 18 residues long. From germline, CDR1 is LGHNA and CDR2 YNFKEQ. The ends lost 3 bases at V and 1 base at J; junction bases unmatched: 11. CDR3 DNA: TGTGCCAGCAGCCAGGCCGACAGGGGGCATCTAGGGAACACTGAAGCTTTCTTT. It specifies CASSQADRGHLGNTEAFF.

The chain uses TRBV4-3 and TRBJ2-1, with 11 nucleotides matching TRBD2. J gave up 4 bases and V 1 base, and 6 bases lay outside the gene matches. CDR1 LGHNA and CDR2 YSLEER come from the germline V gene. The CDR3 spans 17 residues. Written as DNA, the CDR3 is TGCGCCAGCAGCCAAGGGGTAGCGGGAGGGCCTTACAATGAGCAGTTCTTC. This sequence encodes CASSQGVAGGPYNEQFF.

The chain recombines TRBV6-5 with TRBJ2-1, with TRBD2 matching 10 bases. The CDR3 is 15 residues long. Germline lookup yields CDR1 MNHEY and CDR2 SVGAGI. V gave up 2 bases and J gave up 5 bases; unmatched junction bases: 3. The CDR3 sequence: CASSYTLAGDNEQFF. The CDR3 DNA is TGTGCCAGCAGTTACACCCTAGCGGGGGACAATGAGCAGTTCTTC.